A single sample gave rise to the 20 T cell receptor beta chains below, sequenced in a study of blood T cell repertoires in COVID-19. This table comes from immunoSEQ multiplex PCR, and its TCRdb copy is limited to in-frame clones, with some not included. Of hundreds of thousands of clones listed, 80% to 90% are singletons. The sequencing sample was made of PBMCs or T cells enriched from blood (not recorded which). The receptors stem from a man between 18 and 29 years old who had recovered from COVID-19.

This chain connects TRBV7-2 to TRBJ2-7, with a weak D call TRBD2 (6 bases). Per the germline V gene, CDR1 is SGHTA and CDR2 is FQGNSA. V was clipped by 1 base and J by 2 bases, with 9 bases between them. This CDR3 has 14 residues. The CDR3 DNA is TGTGCCAGCAGCTTAGGCCGACTAGCCTACGAGCAGTACTTC. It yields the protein CASSLGRLAYEQYF.

The DNA for the CDR3 is TGTGCCAGCAGGTATAGCGGGAGTAGCCACGAGCAGTACTTC. It translates to CASRYSGSSHEQYF. The chain carries TRBV11-2 and TRBJ2-7; 9 bases are shared with TRBD2. The CDR3 consists of 14 residues. Trimming at V came to 6 bases and at J to 5 bases, leaving 8 bases not matched to a gene. Germline-derived CDR1 and CDR2 are SGHAT and FQNNGV.

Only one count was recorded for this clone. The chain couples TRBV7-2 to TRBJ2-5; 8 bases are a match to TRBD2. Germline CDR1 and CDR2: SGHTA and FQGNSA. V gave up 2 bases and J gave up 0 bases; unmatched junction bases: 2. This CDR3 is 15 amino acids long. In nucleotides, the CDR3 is TGTGCCAGCAGCTTAAGCGGGAGTAACCAAGAGACCCAGTACTTC. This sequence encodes CASSLSGSNQETQYF.

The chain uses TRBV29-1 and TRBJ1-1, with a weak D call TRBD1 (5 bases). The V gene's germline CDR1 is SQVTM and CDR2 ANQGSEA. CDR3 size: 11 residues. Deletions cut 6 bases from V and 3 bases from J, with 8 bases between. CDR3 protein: CSVVGDTEAFF. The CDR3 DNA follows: TGCAGCGTGGTAGGGGACACTGAAGCTTTCTTT.

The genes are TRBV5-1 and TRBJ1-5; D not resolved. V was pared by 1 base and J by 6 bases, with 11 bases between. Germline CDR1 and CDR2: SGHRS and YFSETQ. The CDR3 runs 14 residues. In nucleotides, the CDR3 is TGCGCCAGCAGCTTGACAGACCTTAGTCAGCCCCAGCATTTT. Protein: CASSLTDLSQPQHF.

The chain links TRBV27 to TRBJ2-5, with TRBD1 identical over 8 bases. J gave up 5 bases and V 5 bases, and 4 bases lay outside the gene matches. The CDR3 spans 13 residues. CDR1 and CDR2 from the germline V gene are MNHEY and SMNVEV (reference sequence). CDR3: CASSVRGRETQYF. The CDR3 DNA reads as TGTGCCAGCAGTGTCAGGGGGCGGGAGACCCAGTACTTC.

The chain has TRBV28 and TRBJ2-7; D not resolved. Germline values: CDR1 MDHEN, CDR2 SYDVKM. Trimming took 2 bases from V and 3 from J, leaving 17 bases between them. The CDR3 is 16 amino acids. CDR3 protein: CASSLGAGVFGYEQYF. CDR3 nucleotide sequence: TGTGCCAGCAGTTTAGGAGCTGGAGTCTTCGGCTACGAGCAGTACTTC.

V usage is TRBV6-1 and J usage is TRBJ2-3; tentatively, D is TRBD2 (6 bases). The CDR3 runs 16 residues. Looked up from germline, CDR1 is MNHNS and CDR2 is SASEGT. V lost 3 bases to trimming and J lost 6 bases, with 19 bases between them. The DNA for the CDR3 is TGTGCCAGCAGTGACGCTTCCGGGACTGCAGGGGATACGCAGTATTTT. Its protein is CASSDASGTAGDTQYF.

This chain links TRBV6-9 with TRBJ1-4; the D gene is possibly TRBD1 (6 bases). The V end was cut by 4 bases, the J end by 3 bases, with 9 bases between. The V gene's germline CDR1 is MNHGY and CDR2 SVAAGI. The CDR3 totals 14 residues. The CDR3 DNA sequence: TGTGCCAGCAGTTTGGACAGAGCTAATGAAAAACTGTTTTTT. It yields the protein CASSLDRANEKLFF.

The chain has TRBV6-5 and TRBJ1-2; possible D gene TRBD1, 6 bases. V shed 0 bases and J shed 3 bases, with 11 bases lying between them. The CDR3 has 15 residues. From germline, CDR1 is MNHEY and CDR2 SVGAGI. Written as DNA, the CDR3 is TGTGCCAGCAGTTACTCCCGGGACATACACTATGGCTACACCTTC. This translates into CASSYSRDIHYGYTF.

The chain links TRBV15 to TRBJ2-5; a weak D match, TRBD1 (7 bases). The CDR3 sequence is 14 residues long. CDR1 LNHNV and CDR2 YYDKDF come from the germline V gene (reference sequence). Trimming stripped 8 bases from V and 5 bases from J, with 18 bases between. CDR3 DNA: TGTGCCACCCGGGGGACAGTCAATACGGAGACCCAGTACTTC. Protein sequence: CATRGTVNTETQYF.

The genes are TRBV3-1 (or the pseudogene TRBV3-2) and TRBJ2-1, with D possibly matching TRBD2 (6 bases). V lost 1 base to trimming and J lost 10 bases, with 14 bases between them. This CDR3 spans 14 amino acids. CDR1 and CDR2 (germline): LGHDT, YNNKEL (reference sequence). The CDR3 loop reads CASSQATSFGEQFF. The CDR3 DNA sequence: TGTGCCAGCAGCCAAGCCACTAGCTTCGGGGAGCAGTTCTTC.

The CDR3 region is CASSLGTSYEQYF. CDR3 DNA sequence: TGTGCCAGCAGTTTAGGGACTAGTTACGAGCAGTACTTC. The genes are TRBV12-3 or TRBV12-4 and TRBJ2-7, with 7 bases aligning to TRBD2. The CDR3 consists of 13 residues. After removal of 1 base from V and 4 bases from J, the junction contained 1 base not matched to a gene.

The CDR3 DNA is TGTGCCAGCAGCTTGGAGGGATTGGATGAGCAGTTCTTC. It translates to CASSLEGLDEQFF. The chain employs TRBV11-2 and TRBJ2-1; D may be TRBD2 (6 bases). Germline values: CDR1 SGHAT, CDR2 FQNNGV. The ends were cut back, 3 bases at V and 8 bases at J, with 11 bases in the middle. This CDR3 comprises 13 residues.

The CDR3 protein is CASSFGTDTQYF. In DNA, the CDR3 is TGTGCCAGCAGCTTCGGCACAGATACGCAGTATTTT. The V call is TRBV5-4, the J call TRBJ2-3; D not certain. The CDR3 extends over 12 amino acids. Per the germline V gene, CDR1 is SGHNT and CDR2 is YYREEE (reference sequence). With 2 bases removed from V and 1 base from J, the gap between germline ends came to 2 bases. The full variable domain, its missing parts supplied by reference TRBV5-4 and TRBJ2-3, is ETGVTQSPTHLIKTRGQQVTLRCSSQSGHNTVSWYQQALGQGPQFIFQYYREEENGRGNFPPRFSGLQFPNYSSELNVNALELDDSALYLCASSFGTDTQYFGPGTRLTVL.

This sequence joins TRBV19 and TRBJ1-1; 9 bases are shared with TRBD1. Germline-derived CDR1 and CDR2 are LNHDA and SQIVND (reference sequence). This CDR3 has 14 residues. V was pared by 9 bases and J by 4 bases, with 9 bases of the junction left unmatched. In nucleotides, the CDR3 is TGTGCCAGCAGGAGACAGGGGGAGACCACTGAAGCTTTCTTT. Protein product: CASRRQGETTEAFF. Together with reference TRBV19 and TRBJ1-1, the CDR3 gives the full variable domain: DGGITQSPKYLFRKEGQNVTLSCEQNLNHDAMYWYRQDPGQGLRLIYYSQIVNDFQKGDIAEGYSVSREKKESFPLTVTSAQKNPTAFYLCASRRQGETTEAFFGQGTRLTVV.

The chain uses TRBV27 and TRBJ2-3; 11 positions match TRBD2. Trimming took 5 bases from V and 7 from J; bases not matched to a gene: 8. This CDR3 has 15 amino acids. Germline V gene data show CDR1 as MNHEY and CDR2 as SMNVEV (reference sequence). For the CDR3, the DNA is TGTGCCAGCAGTCCCATAGCGGGGGGGCAATATACGCAGTATTTT. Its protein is CASSPIAGGQYTQYF.

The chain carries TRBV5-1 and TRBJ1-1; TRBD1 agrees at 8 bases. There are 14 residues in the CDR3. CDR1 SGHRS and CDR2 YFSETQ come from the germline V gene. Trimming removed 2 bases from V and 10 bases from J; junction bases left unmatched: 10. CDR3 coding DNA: TGCGCCAGCAGCTTCTCGGACAGGGCTGGAGTAGCTTTCTTT. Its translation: CASSFSDRAGVAFF.

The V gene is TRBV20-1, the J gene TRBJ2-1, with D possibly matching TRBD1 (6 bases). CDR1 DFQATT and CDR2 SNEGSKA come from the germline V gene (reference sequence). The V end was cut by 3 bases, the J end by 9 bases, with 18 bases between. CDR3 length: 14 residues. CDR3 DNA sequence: TGCAGTGCTAGTAATATCAGGGGCGCTTTTGAGCAGTTCTTC. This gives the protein CSASNIRGAFEQFF.

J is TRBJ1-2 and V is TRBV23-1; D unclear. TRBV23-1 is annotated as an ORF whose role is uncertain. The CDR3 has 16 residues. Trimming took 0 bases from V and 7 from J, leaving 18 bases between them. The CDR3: CASSQSLARHVGGYTF. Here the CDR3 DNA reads TGCGCCAGCAGTCAATCTTTGGCCAGGCACGTTGGTGGCTACACCTTC.